These 30 T cell receptor beta chains were all obtained from the same sample, sequenced in a study of T cell responses to AZD1222 COVID-19 vaccine. Sequenced by immunoSEQ multiplex PCR; TCRdb stores in-frame clones only, minus some. This table holds 100,000 or so clones, roughly nine tenths found once. The starting material was peripheral blood, obtained 28 days after the second AZD1222 dose. The receptors were gathered from an adult who received the AZD1222 COVID-19 vaccine.

This chain joins TRBV5-6 and TRBJ2-7, with 10 bases fitting TRBD1. CDR3 size: 14 residues. CDR1 is SGHDT, CDR2 YYEEEE, per germline. Trimming removed 2 bases from V and 7 bases from J; junction bases left unmatched: 6. CDR3 sequence: CASSFRDRGVEQYF. Written as DNA, the CDR3 is TGTGCCAGCAGCTTCCGGGACAGGGGAGTAGAGCAGTACTTC.

This chain connects TRBV15 to TRBJ2-7; 7 nucleotides agree with TRBD2. This CDR3 region has 13 residues. Germline assignment: CDR1 LNHNV and CDR2 YYDKDF (reference sequence). The ends lost 6 bases at V and 8 bases at J; junction bases unmatched: 10. The CDR3 nucleotides are TGTGCCACCAGGGAGCGGGAAGCCTTTAAGCAGTACTTC. Protein sequence: CATREREAFKQYF.

This clone has a single count. The rearrangement links TRBV30 to TRBJ2-7; possibly TRBD2 for D (5 bases). Germline-derived CDR1 and CDR2 are GTSNPN and SVGIG (reference sequence). This CDR3 has 11 residues. Trimming removed 0 bases from V and 5 bases from J, with 5 bases in between. The CDR3 protein is CAWSVLDEQYF. In DNA, the CDR3 is TGTGCCTGGAGTGTACTAGACGAGCAGTACTTC.

The chain joins TRBV14 to TRBJ2-1; D tentatively reads TRBD1 or TRBD2 (5 bases each). The CDR3 is made up of 15 amino acids. Trimming took 0 bases from V and 8 from J, leaving 14 bases between them. CDR1 and CDR2 from the germline V gene are SGHDN and FVKESK. CDR3: CASSQERDPWDEQFF. CDR3 in DNA: TGTGCCAGCAGCCAAGAAAGGGACCCATGGGATGAGCAGTTCTTC.

The chain recombines TRBV6-5 with TRBJ2-7, with D unclear. Germline CDR1 is MNHEY and CDR2 is SVGAGI. With 0 bases removed from V and 3 bases from J, the gap between germline ends came to 12 bases. The CDR3 has 15 residues. This CDR3 is CASSYSSGRIYEQYF. DNA of the CDR3: TGTGCCAGCAGTTACTCGTCTGGCAGGATCTACGAGCAGTACTTC.

The rearrangement uses TRBV5-1 and TRBJ2-7; D is unclear. The V gene lost 0 bases and the J gene lost 6 bases, with 10 bases spanning the gap. The CDR3 length is 13 residues. Germline V gene sequence: CDR1 SGHRS, CDR2 YFSETQ. CDR3 amino acids: CASSLEISAEQYF. Written as DNA, the CDR3 is TGCGCCAGCAGCTTGGAGATTTCCGCCGAGCAGTACTTC.

The rearrangement uses TRBV7-3 and TRBJ2-2; 8 positions match TRBD2. CDR1 and CDR2 from the germline V gene are SGHTA and FQGTGA. After removal of 5 bases from V and 3 bases from J, the junction contained 2 bases not matched to a gene. This CDR3 has 14 amino acids. CDR3 sequence (DNA): TGTGCCAGCAGCCCGGGACTAGACACCGGGGAGCTGTTTTTT. Translation: CASSPGLDTGELFF. Full variable domain (rest looked up from reference TRBV7-3 and TRBJ2-2): GAGVSQTPSNKVTEKGKYVELRCDPISGHTALYWYRQSLGQGPEFLIYFQGTGAADDSGLPNDRFFAVRPEGSVSTLKIQRTERGDSAVYLCASSPGLDTGELFFGEGSRLTVL.

In nucleotides, the CDR3 is TGCGCCAGCAGCTTGGCGGGACAGGTCGCTGAAAAACTGTTTTTT. This gives the protein CASSLAGQVAEKLFF. The V and J genes are TRBV5-1 and TRBJ1-4, with 8 bases fitting TRBD1. The CDR3 contains 15 residues. Germline assignment: CDR1 SGHRS and CDR2 YFSETQ. With V trimmed by 0 bases and J by 7 bases, 5 bases remained unmatched.

The rearrangement uses TRBV7-2 and TRBJ2-7; 9 bases align to TRBD2. Looked up from germline, CDR1 is SGHTA and CDR2 is FQGNSA. With V trimmed by 1 base and J by 1 base, 2 bases remained unmatched. This CDR3 has 15 residues. Here the CDR3 DNA reads TGTGCCAGCAGCTTAGGGACTAGCGCTTCCTACGAGCAGTACTTC. Its protein is CASSLGTSASYEQYF.

The chain uses TRBV18 and TRBJ2-5, with D possibly TRBD1 on 5 matching bases. Germline CDR1 is KGHSH and CDR2 is LQKENI. V was pared by 5 bases and J by 1 base, with 8 bases between. The CDR3 consists of 13 residues. As DNA, the CDR3 is TGTGCCAGCTCATCAGGGTCCCAAGAGACCCAGTACTTC. It translates to CASSSGSQETQYF.

V usage is TRBV12-3 or TRBV12-4 and J usage is TRBJ2-7, with D possibly TRBD1 on 6 matching bases. V lost 5 bases to trimming and J lost 3 bases, with 8 bases between them. The CDR3 is made up of 12 amino acids. CDR3 bases: TGTGCCAGCAGTGAACAGGGCTACGAGCAGTACTTC. Its translation: CASSEQGYEQYF.

This chain links TRBV27 with TRBJ2-7, with D possibly being TRBD2 (5 bases). The CDR3 length is 14 residues. Trimming removed 6 bases at V and 3 bases at J, with 15 bases between. The germline CDR1 and CDR2 sequences are MNHEY and SMNVEV (reference sequence). The CDR3 DNA follows: TGTGCCAGCAGACAATCGGGAAATCACTACGAGCAGTACTTC. Translation: CASRQSGNHYEQYF.

This sequence joins TRBV5-4 and TRBJ2-3; D call uncertain. This CDR3 is 15 amino acids long. Trimming left V 4 bases short and J 0 bases short, with 12 bases between. Per the germline V gene, CDR1 is SGHNT and CDR2 is YYREEE (reference sequence). The CDR3 sequence: CASSPRFSSTDTQYF. In DNA form, the CDR3 reads TGTGCCAGCAGCCCCCGGTTCTCTAGCACAGATACGCAGTATTTT.

The CDR3 DNA follows: TGTGCCAGCAGTCCCCCCTATGACAGGGTTGGTGGCTACACCTTC. Translated: CASSPPYDRVGGYTF. This chain uses TRBV6-2 or TRBV6-3 with TRBJ1-2; 7 bases line up with TRBD1. Germline CDR1 is MNHEY and CDR2 is SVGEGT. CDR3 length: 15 amino acids. Trimming took 5 bases from V and 7 from J; bases not matched to a gene: 13.

The rearrangement links TRBV29-1 to TRBJ2-3; 9 nucleotides agree with TRBD2. CDR3 length: 14 amino acids. V lost 5 bases and J lost 2; bases outside the gene matches: 5. Germline CDR1 reads SQVTM; CDR2 reads ANQGSEA. The CDR3 is CSVTGTSYTDTQYF. In DNA form, the CDR3 reads TGCAGCGTTACCGGGACTAGCTACACAGATACGCAGTATTTT.

The gene calls are TRBV7-3 and TRBJ1-5; D is perhaps TRBD1 (5 bases). The CDR3 sequence is 15 residues long. Looked up from germline, CDR1 is SGHTA and CDR2 is FQGTGA. V was shortened by 3 bases and J by 6 bases, with 15 bases between the two germline ends. CDR3 coding DNA: TGTGCCAGCAGCTTGCCCCTTCCGGGGGGTCAGCCCCAGCATTTT. It is translated as CASSLPLPGGQPQHF.

The rearrangement uses TRBV19 and TRBJ1-1; D uncertain. V was shortened by 6 bases and J by 5 bases, with 13 bases between the two germline ends. This CDR3 contains 13 residues. Germline CDR1 LNHDA, CDR2 SQIVND (reference sequence). The CDR3 reads CASRTDGRTEAFF. CDR3 bases: TGTGCCAGTAGGACGGACGGGAGGACTGAAGCTTTCTTT. Full variable domain (rest looked up from reference TRBV19 and TRBJ1-1): DGGITQSPKYLFRKEGQNVTLSCEQNLNHDAMYWYRQDPGQGLRLIYYSQIVNDFQKGDIAEGYSVSREKKESFPLTVTSAQKNPTAFYLCASRTDGRTEAFFGQGTRLTVV.

The V gene is TRBV11-3, the J gene TRBJ2-1; D ambiguous. The CDR3 length is 13 residues. V was clipped by 4 bases and J by 9 bases, with 13 bases between them. Per the germline V gene, CDR1 is SGHNT and CDR2 is YENEEA. As DNA, the CDR3 is TGTGCCAGCAGCTCAGCCCGGCGCGGTGAGCAGTTCTTC. Translated, it gives CASSSARRGEQFF.

This clone was detected only a few times. The chain uses TRBV19 and TRBJ2-3, with unresolved D. V was pared by 1 base and J by 1 base, with 12 bases between. The CDR3 contains 16 residues. Germline lookup yields CDR1 LNHDA and CDR2 SQIVND (reference sequence). The chain's CDR3 is CASSIGTSVRTDTQYF. In DNA, the CDR3 is TGTGCCAGTAGTATAGGGACGTCGGTCCGCACAGATACGCAGTATTTT.

The V and J genes are TRBV4-2 and TRBJ2-7; 7 nucleotides agree with TRBD2. The germline V gene has CDR1 LGHNA and CDR2 YNFKEQ. The CDR3 extends over 15 amino acids. With V trimmed by 1 base and J by 2 bases, 5 bases remained unmatched. The CDR3 DNA reads TGTGCCAGCAGCCAAGCAACTAGCGTAGCCTACGAGCAGTACTTC. Amino acid sequence: CASSQATSVAYEQYF.

This clone was seen only once. The chain combines TRBV19 with TRBJ1-2, with a weak D call TRBD1 (5 bases). CDR1 is LNHDA and CDR2 is SQIVND in the germline V gene (reference sequence). This CDR3 comprises 17 residues. The V gene lost 11 bases and the J gene lost 0 bases, with 25 bases spanning the gap. CDR3 region: CAPQTGTAINSNYGYTF. The DNA of the CDR3 is TGTGCCCCACAAACCGGGACGGCTATAAATTCTAACTATGGCTACACCTTC.

The chain uses TRBV2 and TRBJ2-2; tentative D call: TRBD1 (6 bases). Trimming removed 3 bases at V and 0 bases at J, with 8 bases between. Germline V gene sequence: CDR1 SNHLY, CDR2 FYNNEI. The CDR3 consists of 15 residues. CDR3 bases: TGTGCCAGCAGTGACCAGGGGCCGAACACCGGGGAGCTGTTTTTT. Translated: CASSDQGPNTGELFF.

This clone was seen once. The chain joins TRBV28 to TRBJ2-2; maybe TRBD1 (5 bases). The germline CDR1 and CDR2 sequences are MDHEN and SYDVKM. The CDR3 consists of 14 residues. Trimming shortened V by 6 bases and J by 6 bases, and 14 bases separated the two germline ends. The CDR3 protein is CASRAGFRSGELFF. In DNA, the CDR3 is TGTGCCAGCAGGGCAGGGTTTAGGTCCGGGGAGCTGTTTTTT.

The CDR3 reads CASSTGLTADEQFF. The CDR3 region has the DNA TGTGCCAGCAGCACGGGACTGACCGCAGATGAGCAGTTCTTC. J is TRBJ2-1 and V is TRBV3-1 (or the pseudogene TRBV3-2); possibly TRBD2 for D (6 bases). The CDR3 has 14 residues. In germline, CDR1 is LGHDT, CDR2 YNNKEL (reference sequence). The V and J ends lost 5 bases and 8 bases respectively, with 16 bases between them.

The chain is built from TRBV28 and TRBJ2-1; D is perhaps TRBD1 (5 bases). Germline-derived CDR1 and CDR2 are MDHEN and SYDVKM. The CDR3 totals 13 residues. Trimming left V 5 bases short and J 10 bases short, with 15 bases between. The CDR3 DNA follows: TGTGCCAGCAGTCGTAAACTTCAGGGAGAGCAGTTCTTC. Protein: CASSRKLQGEQFF.

Notes on this clone: Other nucleotide sequences in the sample specify the same CDR3. The chain carries TRBV28 and TRBJ1-1; D unclear. The CDR3 runs to 11 residues. Germline V gene data show CDR1 as MDHEN and CDR2 as SYDVKM. V was clipped by 6 bases and J by 1 base, with 3 bases between them. For the CDR3, the DNA is TGTGCCAGCAGAGGGAACACTGAAGCTTTCTTT. Protein sequence: CASRGNTEAFF.

This chain joins TRBV5-1 and TRBJ1-2, with 8 bases identical to TRBD1. J gave up 8 bases and V 4 bases, and 19 bases lay outside the gene matches. The CDR3 has 17 residues. Germline V gene sequence: CDR1 SGHRS, CDR2 YFSETQ. The CDR3 DNA reads TGCGCCAGCAGCCCGGCCACTCGGACAGGGAAAATAGGGGGCTACACCTTC. Protein sequence: CASSPATRTGKIGGYTF.

The gene calls are TRBV19 and TRBJ2-1; the D gene is possibly TRBD2 (6 bases). Germline lookup yields CDR1 LNHDA and CDR2 SQIVND (reference sequence). This CDR3 region has 14 residues. Trimming removed 5 bases from V and 9 bases from J, with 17 bases in between. The CDR3 spells CASSSLGGVGEQFF. The DNA of the CDR3 is TGTGCCAGTAGTTCCTTGGGGGGTGTAGGTGAGCAGTTCTTC.

In this sample, this clone turned up once. The DNA for the CDR3 is TGTGCCAGCAGCGTAGCCCAGACAGGGGAAAACTATGGCTACACCTTC. Translated, it gives CASSVAQTGENYGYTF. The genes are TRBV9 and TRBJ1-2, with TRBD1 matching over 8 bases. The CDR3 extends over 16 amino acids. After removal of 0 bases from V and 2 bases from J, the junction contained 6 bases not matched to a gene. CDR1 and CDR2 (germline): SGDLS, YYNGEE. Together with reference TRBV9 and TRBJ1-2, the CDR3 gives the full variable domain: DSGVTQTPKHLITATGQRVTLRCSPRSGDLSVYWYQQSLDQGLQFLIQYYNGEERAKGNILERFSAQQFPDLHSELNLSSLELGDSALYFCASSVAQTGENYGYTFGSGTRLTVV.

V usage is TRBV27 and J usage is TRBJ2-1; D is perhaps TRBD2 (6 bases). This CDR3 has 16 amino acids. Germline-derived CDR1 and CDR2 are MNHEY and SMNVEV (reference sequence). V shed 6 bases and J shed 6 bases, with 21 bases lying between them. CDR3 amino acids: CASSSLSGGLSNEQFF. Here the CDR3 DNA reads TGTGCCAGCAGCTCTCTTAGCGGAGGTTTATCCAATGAGCAGTTCTTC.